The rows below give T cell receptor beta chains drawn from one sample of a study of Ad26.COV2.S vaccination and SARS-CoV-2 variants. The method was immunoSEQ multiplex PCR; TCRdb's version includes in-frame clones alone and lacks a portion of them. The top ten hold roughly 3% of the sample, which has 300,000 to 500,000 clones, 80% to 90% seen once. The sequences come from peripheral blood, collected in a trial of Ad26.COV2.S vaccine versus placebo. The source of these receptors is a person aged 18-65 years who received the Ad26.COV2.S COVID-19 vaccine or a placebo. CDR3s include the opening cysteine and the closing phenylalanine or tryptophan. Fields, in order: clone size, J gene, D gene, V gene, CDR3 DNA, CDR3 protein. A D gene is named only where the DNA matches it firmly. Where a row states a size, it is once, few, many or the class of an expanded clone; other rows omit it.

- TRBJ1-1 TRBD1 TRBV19 TGTGCCAGTAGTACGACAGGGCTGGAGAACACTGAAGCTTTCTTT CASSTTGLENTEAFF
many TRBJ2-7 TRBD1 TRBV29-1 TGCAGCGTTGAAGGCCCAAGGACAGGGGCCTACGAGCAGTACTTC CSVEGPRTGAYEQYF
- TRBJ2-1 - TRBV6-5 TGTGCCAGCAGTTACTCCGACAGCTACAATGAGCAGTTCTTC CASSYSDSYNEQFF
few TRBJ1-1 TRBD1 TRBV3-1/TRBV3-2 TGTGCCAGCAGCCAAGGGGCAGGGGGGAACACTGAAGCTTTCTTT CASSQGAGGNTEAFF
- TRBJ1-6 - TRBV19 TGTGCCAGTAGTATAGTCGGTAATTCACCCCTCCACTTT CASSIVGNSPLHF
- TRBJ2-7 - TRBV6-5 TGTGCCAGCAGTTTACTAGGGGGATCCTCCTACGAGCAGTACTTC CASSLLGGSSYEQYF
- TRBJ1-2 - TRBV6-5 TGTGCCAGCAGTTGGGACGGATACTATGGCTACACCTTC CASSWDGYYGYTF
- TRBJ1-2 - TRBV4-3 TGCGCCAGCAGCCAAGACGTAGCCTCGGACCTTTATGGCTACACCTTC CASSQDVASDLYGYTF
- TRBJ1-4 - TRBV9 TGTGCCAGCAGCGTAGCGCCGAGGCAGGGTACTGAAAAACTGTTTTTT CASSVAPRQGTEKLFF
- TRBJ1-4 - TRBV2 TGTGCCAGCAGGGCCGGGACAACTAATGAAAAACTGTTTTTT CASRAGTTNEKLFF
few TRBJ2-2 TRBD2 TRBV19 TGTGCCAGCGCGACTAGCACTGGGGCCGGGGAGCTGTTTTTT CASATSTGAGELFF
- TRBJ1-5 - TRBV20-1 TGCAGTGCTAGTGTCGCCCGAGCCAATCAGCCCCAGCATTTT CSASVARANQPQHF
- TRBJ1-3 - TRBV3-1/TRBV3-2 TGTGCCAGCAGCCAAGAGAAAGGAACATTCTCTGGAAACACCATATATTTT CASSQEKGTFSGNTIYF
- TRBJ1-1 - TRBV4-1 TGCGCCAGCAGCCAAGATAAAAAGGGCGGGAACACTGAAGCTTTCTTT CASSQDKKGGNTEAFF
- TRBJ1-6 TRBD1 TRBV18 TGTGCCAGCTCCGGACAGGTTGGAAATTCACCCCTCCACTTT CASSGQVGNSPLHF
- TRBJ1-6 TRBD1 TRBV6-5 TGTGCCAGCGGAGGACAGGCCTATAATTCACCCCTCCACTTT CASGGQAYNSPLHF
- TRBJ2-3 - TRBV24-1 TGTGCCACCGTTGAGGGGAGCACAGATACGCAGTATTTT CATVEGSTDTQYF
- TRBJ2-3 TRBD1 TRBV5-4 TGTGCCAGCAGCTTCCGACAGGGCCTAGGTGGAGATACGCAGTATTTT CASSFRQGLGGDTQYF
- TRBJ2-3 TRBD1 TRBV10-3 TGTGCCATCAGTGAGGGCAGGGGGCGAGCAGATACGCAGTATTTT CAISEGRGRADTQYF
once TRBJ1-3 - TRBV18 TGTGCCAGCTTACAGGGAGGTGGAAACACCATATATTTT CASLQGGGNTIYF
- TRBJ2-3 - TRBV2 TGTGCCAGCCACCCCGCAAGCGGAGATACGCAGTATTTT CASHPASGDTQYF
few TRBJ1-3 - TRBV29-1 TGCAGCGTTGAAGATGGGACCGGAAACACCATATATTTT CSVEDGTGNTIYF
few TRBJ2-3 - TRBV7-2 TGTGCCAGCAGCATCGACTACCTGAGCACAGATACGCAGTATTTT CASSIDYLSTDTQYF
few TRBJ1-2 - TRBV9 TGTGCCAGCAGCGTAGGTCCAGGGACGGGATCGACGAGTGGCTACACCTTC CASSVGPGTGSTSGYTF
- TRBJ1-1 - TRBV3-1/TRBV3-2 TGTGCCAGCAGCCAAGGAGGGGCTAACACTGAAGCTTTCTTT CASSQGGANTEAFF
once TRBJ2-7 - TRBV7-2 TGTGCCAGCAGCTTCCAGACCTTATACGAGCAGTACTTC CASSFQTLYEQYF
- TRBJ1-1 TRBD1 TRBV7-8 TGTGCCAGCAGCCCTAGTTTGGGGGACAGGGGGCGCCGAATGGGAGCTTTCTTT CASSPSLGDRGRRMGAFF
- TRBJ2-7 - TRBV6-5 TGTGCCGCCGGATCGGGACCATCTTCATACGAGCAGTACTTC CAAGSGPSSYEQYF
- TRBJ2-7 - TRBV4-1 TGCGCCAGCAGCCAAGGCGCCTCCGGGGCACACTACGAGCAGTACTTC CASSQGASGAHYEQYF
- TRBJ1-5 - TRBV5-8 TGTGCCAGCAGCCTAATGAGTCAGCCCCAGCATTTT CASSLMSQPQHF
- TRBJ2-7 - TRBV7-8 TGTGCCAGCAGCACCGGGACCGGTGGGGGGGAGCAGTACTTC CASSTGTGGGEQYF
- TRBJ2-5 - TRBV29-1 TGCAGCGTTGAGGTTCCGGCCGGCCAAGAGACCCAGTACTTC CSVEVPAGQETQYF
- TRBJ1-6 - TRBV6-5 TGTGCCACCCGGGACGACTATAATTCACCCCTCCACTTT CATRDDYNSPLHF
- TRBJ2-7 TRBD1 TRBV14 TGTGCCAGCAGCCAAGGGACAGGGCCCTCCTACGAGCAGTACTTC CASSQGTGPSYEQYF
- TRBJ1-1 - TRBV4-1 TGCGCCAGCAGCCCCACAGGGAACACTGAAGCTTTCTTT CASSPTGNTEAFF
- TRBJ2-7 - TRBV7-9 TGTGCCAGCAGCTCCGGGACTGGCTCCTACGAGCAGTACTTC CASSSGTGSYEQYF
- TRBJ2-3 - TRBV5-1 TGCGCCAGCAGCTTGGCTGGGCCTCGGTACACAGATACGCAGTATTTT CASSLAGPRYTDTQYF
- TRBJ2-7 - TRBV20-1 TGCAGTGCTGCCCCCTACGAGCAGTACTTC CSAAPYEQYF
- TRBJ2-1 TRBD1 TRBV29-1 TGCAGCGTCGGACAGGGGCTGAGTCCCTACAATGAGCAGTTCTTC CSVGQGLSPYNEQFF
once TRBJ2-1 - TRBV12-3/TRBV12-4 TGTGCCAGCGGGGGGAATGAGCAGTTCTTC CASGGNEQFF
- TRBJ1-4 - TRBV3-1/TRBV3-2 TGTGCCAGCACCCCGAGTGGGGGGACAAATGAAAAACTGTTTTTT CASTPSGGTNEKLFF
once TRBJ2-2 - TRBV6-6 TGTGCCAGCAGCCGACAGACAGCCGCGAACACCGGGGAGCTGTTTTTT CASSRQTAANTGELFF
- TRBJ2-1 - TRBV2 TGTGCCAGCAGTGAAGTGGGGGGCTACAATGAGCAGTTCTTC CASSEVGGYNEQFF
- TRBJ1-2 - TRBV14 TGTGCCAGCAGCCAAGTCCGAGGAGTTAACTATGGCTACACCTTC CASSQVRGVNYGYTF
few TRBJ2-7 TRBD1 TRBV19 TGTGCCAGTAGCCAGACAGGGGGACAAACCTACGAGCAGTACTTC CASSQTGGQTYEQYF
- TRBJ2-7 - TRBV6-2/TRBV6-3 TGTGCCAGCAGTGTCGACTTTTACGAGCAGTACTTC CASSVDFYEQYF
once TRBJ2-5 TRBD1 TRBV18 TGTGCCAGCTCGCGTTTTCCTGGGACAGGGGGCGTTGAGACCCAGTACTTC CASSRFPGTGGVETQYF
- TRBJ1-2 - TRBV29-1 TGCAGCGTTGAAGAAGGGAGTTGGTATAACTATGGCTACACCTTC CSVEEGSWYNYGYTF
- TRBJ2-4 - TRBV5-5 TGTGCCAGCAGCTTGAGGCCCAGTATACCCAAAAACATTCAGTACTTC CASSLRPSIPKNIQYF
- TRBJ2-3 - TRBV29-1 TGCAGCGTTACCCTACCGTGGGACTCCAGAGATACGCAGTATTTT CSVTLPWDSRDTQYF
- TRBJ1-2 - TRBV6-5 TGTGCCAGCACCCTCGTGACAGCGTATGGCTACACCTTC CASTLVTAYGYTF
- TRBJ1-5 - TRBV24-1 TGTGCCACCAGTGACCGGGGGTTAGGGGCGGGTAATCAGCCCCAGCATTTT CATSDRGLGAGNQPQHF
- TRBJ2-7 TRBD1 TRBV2 TGTGCCAGCAGCCGGACAGGGGGCAACGAGCAGTACTTC CASSRTGGNEQYF